There are a few counts of the clone carrying this T cell receptor (beta chain). Its antigen is unidentified. Each patient came to thyroid surgery without any prior treatment (of any kind). This sample is drawn from a study of metastatic and nonmetastatic thyroid tumors. Looking at the study overall: Comparative analysis of repertoires was undertaken across blood and tumor or nodule tissue obtained from malignant and benign thyroid patients. Notes on the study in general: Relative to benign nodules, malignant thyroid tumors were reportedly characterized by significantly elevated TCR beta diversity in blood and tumor.

The germline CDR1 and CDR2 sequences are LNHNV and YYDKDF (reference sequence). Trimming took 5 bases from V and 5 from J, leaving 24 bases between them. The CDR3 sequence is 17 residues long. Methods used by the authors: The distant-metastasis classifier for papillary thyroid cancer was built from CDR3 differences across clinicopathological groups. TCRdb re-called clones from the PCR reads using MiXCR. TCRdb, not the authors, supplied the V and J calls. This table holds approximately 70,000 clones, about 4% found once. This clonotype originated in a female donor with papillary thyroid cancer or a benign thyroid nodule (not recorded which). Some clones in this sample may be carry-over from other donors' samples. Sequencing was done on a sample of blood. The V and J genes are TRBV15 and TRBJ1-1, with a weak D call TRBD1 (6 bases). For the CDR3, the DNA is TGTGCCACCAGCGTAGACCCCATCGGACAGTCGGGGACTGAAGCTTTCTTT. Translating it yields CATSVDPIGQSGTEAFF. Drawing the rest from reference TRBV15 and TRBJ1-1, the complete variable domain is DAMVIQNPRYQVTQFGKPVTLSCSQTLNHNVMYWYQQKSSQAPKLLFHYYDKDFNNEADTPDNFQSRRPNTSFCFLDIRSPGLGDTAMYLCATSVDPIGQSGTEAFFGQGTRLTVV.